The 25 T cell receptor beta chains below come from one sample, sequenced in a study of cytomegalovirus exposure and HLA in healthy donors (dated by TCRdb to 2015 to 2018). Library construction relied on the immunoSEQ multiplex PCR assay. For the multiplex PCR, a mixture combining 60 forward primers for TCR Vbeta segments and 13 reverse primers for TCR Jbeta segments was used. Sourced from immuneACCESS, this table was stored by TCRdb with only in-frame sequences that have V and J called. A share of the clones is absent; for the studies checked, an unresolved V gene accounts for under half, and the remainder has no known explanation. The sample table shows 90,000 to 110,000 clones, and around 80% are seen once. The ten largest clones add up to 2.1% of the sample. Sequenced: PBMCs. The receptors shown here come from a man aged 30-40 years in good health and CMV-seronegative.

The V gene is TRBV18, the J gene TRBJ1-5, with D unclear. CDR1 KGHSH and CDR2 LQKENI come from the germline V gene. There are 14 residues in the CDR3. V lost 3 bases and J lost 5, with 11 bases in between. CDR3 sequence reads: CASSPEADYQPQHF. The CDR3 DNA reads TGTGCCAGCTCACCGGAGGCAGACTATCAGCCCCAGCATTTT.

V is TRBV5-6 and J is TRBJ1-2; D not resolved. CDR1 and CDR2 (germline): SGHDT, YYEEEE. The CDR3 has 14 amino acids. The V gene lost 2 bases and the J gene lost 2 bases, with 10 bases spanning the gap. CDR3 amino acids: CASSLPTQNYGYTF. Here the CDR3 DNA reads TGTGCCAGCAGCTTACCGACACAAAACTATGGCTACACCTTC.

The V call is TRBV6-5, the J call TRBJ2-7, with 10 bases aligning to TRBD2. The CDR3 spans 15 residues. The V gene end was trimmed by 5 bases and the J gene end by 5 bases; junction bases not matched to a gene: 9. Germline CDR1 is MNHEY and CDR2 is SVGAGI. The CDR3 reads CASSPSSGSVHEQYF. The DNA of the CDR3 is TGTGCCAGCAGTCCGTCTAGCGGGAGCGTCCACGAGCAGTACTTC.

The chain combines TRBV19 with TRBJ2-7; no reliable D call. The CDR3 length is 15 residues. CDR1 is LNHDA and CDR2 is SQIVND in the germline V gene (reference sequence). Trimming stripped 5 bases from V and 6 bases from J, with 20 bases between. The CDR3 DNA is TGTGCCAGTAGTCCTCAGGCTCTGAGCACCGGCGAGCAGTACTTC. Translating gives CASSPQALSTGEQYF.

This clone turned up a few times. The J gene is TRBJ1-1, the V gene TRBV10-3; 8 nucleotides agree with TRBD1. Germline CDR1 and CDR2: ENHRY and SYGVKD. This CDR3 comprises 14 residues. The J segment lost 1 base and the V segment lost 10 bases, leaving 8 bases of the junction unmatched. The CDR3 region has the DNA TGTGCCACCACAGGGGGTGAGGGGAACACTGAAGCTTTCTTT. This codes for CATTGGEGNTEAFF.

The chain uses TRBV20-1 and TRBJ2-1; TRBD2 aligns across 7 bases. Germline V CDR1 and CDR2: DFQATT, SNEGSKA (reference sequence). Trimming cost V 5 bases and J 9 bases; bases outside gene matches: 4. This CDR3 has 11 amino acids. The CDR3 region is CSALSGVEQFF. In nucleotides, the CDR3 is TGCAGTGCTCTCAGCGGGGTTGAGCAGTTCTTC.

The rearrangement uses TRBV11-2 and TRBJ2-5; 9 bases match TRBD2. This CDR3 contains 16 residues. Germline assignment: CDR1 SGHAT and CDR2 FQNNGV. With 3 bases clipped from V and 9 bases from J, the junction kept 14 bases outside the gene matches. Here the CDR3 reads CASSFGSGGERGSQYF. DNA for the CDR3: TGTGCCAGCAGCTTTGGTAGCGGGGGAGAGCGGGGCTCCCAGTACTTC.

The genes are TRBV14 and TRBJ1-6; no reliable D call. Trimming left V 5 bases short and J 9 bases short, with 14 bases between. This CDR3 is built from 14 residues. Germline V gene data show CDR1 as SGHDN and CDR2 as FVKESK. The CDR3 sequence: CASSFSDGGSPLHF. CDR3 in DNA: TGTGCCAGCAGCTTTTCAGACGGAGGTTCACCCCTCCACTTT.

The rearrangement joins TRBV7-8 to TRBJ1-3, with D perhaps matching TRBD1 (6 bases). This CDR3 is built from 17 residues. V lost 1 base and J lost 0, with 13 bases in between. CDR1 is SGHVS and CDR2 is FQNEAQ in the germline V gene. In DNA form, the CDR3 reads TGTGCCAGCAGCTTAGAGGCAGGGGACTACTCTGGAAACACCATATATTTT. This codes for CASSLEAGDYSGNTIYF. The variable domain in full, with the rest retrieved from reference TRBV7-8 and TRBJ1-3, is GAGVSQSPRYKVAKRGQDVALRCDPISGHVSLFWYQQALGQGPEFLTYFQNEAQLDKSGLPSDRFFAERPEGSVSTLKIQRTQQEDSAVYLCASSLEAGDYSGNTIYFGEGSWLTVV.

With respect to this clone: At one end the junction does not follow the germline gene, possibly because of a read error. The V gene is TRBV18, the J gene TRBJ1-5, with TRBD1 matching over 7 bases. The germline gives CDR1 KGHSH, CDR2 LQKENI. This CDR3 is built from 16 residues. This CDR3 reads CASSPRDDRVGQPQHF. The DNA for the CDR3 is TGTGCCAGCTCTCCACGTGACGACAGGGTTGGTCAGCCCCAGCATTTT.

The chain is built from TRBV28 and TRBJ2-7, with 8 bases identical to TRBD1. The length of the CDR3 is 15 residues. The J segment lost 2 bases and the V segment lost 3 bases, leaving 6 bases of the junction unmatched. In germline, CDR1 is MDHEN, CDR2 SYDVKM. CDR3 amino acids: CASSLLWDRPYEQYF. The DNA for the CDR3 is TGTGCCAGCAGTTTGCTCTGGGACAGGCCCTACGAGCAGTACTTC.

This chain joins TRBV9 and TRBJ1-1, with TRBD1 as a possible D gene (5 bases). Germline CDR1 reads SGDLS; CDR2 reads YYNGEE. The CDR3 covers 12 residues. Deletions cut 7 bases from V and 10 bases from J, with 17 bases between. Written as DNA, the CDR3 is TGTGCCAGCCGACCGATGGACATAGGAGCTTTCTTT. Translating gives CASRPMDIGAFF.

V usage is TRBV4-3 and J usage is TRBJ2-3; possibly TRBD1 for D (5 bases). V lost 0 bases to trimming and J lost 4 bases, with 11 bases between them. This CDR3 is built from 15 residues. Germline CDR1 and CDR2: LGHNA and YSLEER. This CDR3 is CASSQERGSSDTQYF. CDR3 sequence (DNA): TGCGCCAGCAGCCAAGAAAGGGGCAGCTCAGATACGCAGTATTTT.

This clone has more than one count but fewer than ten. V is TRBV5-4 and J is TRBJ1-1; D is unclear. Trimming took 4 bases from V and 1 from J, leaving 14 bases between them. The length of the CDR3 is 15 residues. Germline CDR1 and CDR2: SGHNT and YYREEE (reference sequence). The CDR3 here is CASSPRPSGNTEAFF. The CDR3 nucleotides read TGTGCCAGCAGCCCCCGTCCCTCGGGGAACACTGAAGCTTTCTTT.

In DNA form, the CDR3 reads TGTGCCAGCAGTTTCGCAGGGGAACAGCCCCAGCATTTT. This sequence encodes CASSFAGEQPQHF. The chain links TRBV28 to TRBJ1-5, with D possibly TRBD1 on 6 matching bases. Trimming removed 3 bases from V and 7 bases from J, with 10 bases in between. This CDR3 has 13 residues. The V gene's germline CDR1 is MDHEN and CDR2 SYDVKM.

The chain is built from TRBV5-4 and TRBJ2-2; the D gene is possibly TRBD1 (6 bases). Germline V gives CDR1 SGHNT, CDR2 YYREEE (reference sequence). This CDR3 comprises 14 residues. Trimming took off 3 bases at V and 3 bases at J, with 9 bases between the two ends. CDR3 amino acids: CASSSDSYTGELFF. CDR3 nucleotide sequence: TGTGCCAGCAGCTCGGACAGCTACACCGGGGAGCTGTTTTTT.

This clone showed up just once. This rearrangement joins TRBV28 to TRBJ1-1; perhaps TRBD1 as D (6 bases). The germline V gene encodes CDR1 MDHEN and CDR2 SYDVKM. The CDR3 runs to 14 residues. V was clipped by 4 bases and J by 3 bases, with 12 bases between them. The CDR3 loop reads CASSYRVSDTEAFF. The CDR3 DNA reads TGTGCCAGCAGTTACAGGGTTTCTGACACTGAAGCTTTCTTT.

The rearrangement links TRBV7-2 to TRBJ2-5, with D perhaps TRBD2 (7 bases). V lost 6 bases to trimming and J lost 7 bases, with 18 bases between them. The CDR3 runs to 14 residues. Per germline, CDR1 SGHTA and CDR2 FQGNSA. DNA of the CDR3: TGTGCCAGCAGGAGGGGGGGGCCCCAGGGGACCCAGTACTTC. Amino acids: CASRRGGPQGTQYF.

This clone was counted a few times. The chain carries TRBV4-3 and TRBJ2-1; D remains unclear. V lost 1 base to trimming and J lost 5 bases, with 9 bases between them. Germline V gives CDR1 LGHNA, CDR2 YSLEER. The CDR3 consists of 14 residues. The CDR3 DNA is TGCGCCAGCAGCCAAGTAATGGCAAACAATGAGCAGTTCTTC. Translated, it gives CASSQVMANNEQFF.

This clone was counted a few times. The DNA for the CDR3 is TGTGCCAGCAGGAAAACGGGAATGAACACTGAAGCTTTCTTT. This gives the protein CASRKTGMNTEAFF. This chain joins TRBV6-5 and TRBJ1-1; unclear D gene. The V end lost 6 bases, the J end lost 0 bases, and 11 bases lay between the germline ends. Germline CDR1 MNHEY, CDR2 SVGAGI. The CDR3 covers 14 residues.

The CDR3 DNA sequence: TGTGCCATCGTATTACAGGTGGCGGTCACTGAAGCTTTCTTT. Translating gives CAIVLQVAVTEAFF. This sequence joins TRBV21-1 and TRBJ1-1; TRBD1 is the table's D call, not checked against the DNA. TRBV21-1 corresponds to a pseudogene. The CDR3 runs to 14 residues.

This chain joins TRBV5-1 and TRBJ2-5, with D possibly TRBD2 on 6 matching bases. The V gene's germline CDR1 is SGHRS and CDR2 YFSETQ. Trimming took off 5 bases at V and 9 bases at J, with 26 bases between the two ends. This CDR3 is 16 amino acids long. CDR3 region: CASRFDLGLVARAQYF. In DNA, the CDR3 is TGCGCCAGCAGATTTGACCTGGGACTCGTCGCTAGGGCCCAGTACTTC.

This chain uses TRBV4-3 with TRBJ1-1; 11 bases agree with TRBD1. Germline V gene data show CDR1 as LGHNA and CDR2 as YSLEER. The CDR3 consists of 15 residues. J was trimmed by 8 bases and V by 4 bases; bases with no gene match: 9. The CDR3 reads CASSPDRTGGYEAFF. Here the CDR3 DNA reads TGCGCCAGCAGCCCCGACCGGACAGGGGGCTACGAAGCTTTCTTT.

CDR3 sequence reads: CASSQQPGLAGDNEQFF. CDR3 nucleotide sequence: TGCGCCAGCAGCCAACAACCCGGACTAGCGGGGGACAATGAGCAGTTCTTC. This rearrangement joins TRBV4-3 to TRBJ2-1, with 13 bases lining up with TRBD2. With V trimmed by 2 bases and J by 5 bases, 6 bases remained unmatched. The CDR3 totals 17 residues. Germline CDR1 and CDR2: LGHNA and YSLEER.

The V gene is TRBV5-5, the J gene TRBJ1-3, with 7 bases lining up with TRBD1. The germline V gene has CDR1 SGHKS and CDR2 YYEKEE (reference sequence). The CDR3 runs to 16 residues. The V and J ends lost 2 bases and 0 bases, in that order; junction bases with no gene match: 5. The CDR3, as DNA: TGTGCCAGCAGCTTTCCGGGGACAGACTCTGGAAACACCATATATTTT. Translating it yields CASSFPGTDSGNTIYF.